The rows below give T cell receptor beta chains drawn from one sample of a study of T-cell reconstitution after alpha-beta-depleted transplantation in children. Each CDR3 protein gets one entry after TCRdb re-called the PCR reads with MiXCR. The repertoire consists of 190,000 or so distinct CDR3 sequences, with less than 8% occurring once and the leading ten covering roughly 3%. Sequences were derived from PBMCs from the stem cell graft donor, sampled from the stem cell graft. These receptors came from a human donor who donated a stem cell graft to a child with Wiskott-Aldrich syndrome. The CDR3 runs from the conserved cysteine through the conserved F or W. The order of the fields is D gene, J gene, clone size, V gene, CDR3 DNA, CDR3 protein. The D gene is left open where the match is weak. Not all rows give a size; the values are once, few, many and, for expanded clones, a class.

NA,TRBJ2-7,NA,TRBV15,TGTGCCACCAGCAGCGGGAGATGGTACGAGCAGTACTTC,CATSSGRWYEQYF
TRBD2,TRBJ2-1,many,TRBV19,TGTGCCAGTAGTATGGGGAAGCGGGAGGTGGCGTTCTTC,CASSMGKREVAFF
TRBD1,TRBJ2-5,many,TRBV20-1,TGCAGTGCTGGAGGACAGGGGAGAGAGACCCAGTACTTC,CSAGGQGRETQYF
NA,TRBJ1-3,NA,TRBV7-9,TGTGCCAGCAGCTCCCCCTCGGGCTCTGGAAACACCATATATTTT,CASSSPSGSGNTIYF
NA,TRBJ2-1,many,TRBV24-1,TGTGCCACCAGTGATCATTCAGACGGGGAAGTCTACAATGAGCAGTTCTTC,CATSDHSDGEVYNEQFF
NA,TRBJ1-2,many,TRBV4-3,TGCGCCAGCAGCCAAGTTCCTCTTGAGGGGGATTACACCTTC,CASSQVPLEGDYTF
TRBD2,TRBJ2-3,many,TRBV5-1,TGCGCCAGCAGCTTCAAGCTAGCGGACTCCACAGATACGCAGTATTTT,CASSFKLADSTDTQYF
NA,TRBJ1-1,NA,TRBV5-1,TGCGCCAGCAGCCTGAAAGTGGGGAACACTGAAGCTTTCTTT,CASSLKVGNTEAFF
NA,TRBJ1-2,NA,TRBV20-1,TGCAGTGCTAGAAATCTCCGGGACGTCTATGGCTACACCTTC,CSARNLRDVYGYTF
TRBD2,TRBJ2-1,many,TRBV5-1,TGCGCCAGCAGCCCCATACTAGCGGGAGGGCCTGGTGAGCAGTTCTTC,CASSPILAGGPGEQFF
NA,TRBJ2-2,NA,TRBV3-1,TGTGCCAGCAGTCGTTCGGGTTGGACCGGGGAGCTGTTTTTT,CASSRSGWTGELFF
NA,TRBJ2-1,many,TRBV25-1,TGTGCCAGCAGTGAAAGGGCAGGGGCGTACAATGAGCAGTTCTTC,CASSERAGAYNEQFF
NA,TRBJ1-1,NA,TRBV4-2,TGTGCCAGCAGTGGCAGGGCCATGAACACTGAAGCTTTCTTT,CASSGRAMNTEAFF
NA,TRBJ2-1,many,TRBV14,TGTGCCAGCAGCCAAGTAAAGGGGTCAGGGTACAATGAGCAGTTCTTC,CASSQVKGSGYNEQFF
NA,TRBJ2-1,many,TRBV7-2,TGTGCCAGCAGCGAGGGGGGAGCTTCCTACAATGAGCAGTTCTTC,CASSEGGASYNEQFF
NA,TRBJ1-1,many,TRBV4-1,TGCGCCAGCAGCCAAAGACATCCGGGGGTAAATAGTGGCACTGAAGCTTTCTTT,CASSQRHPGVNSGTEAFF
TRBD1,TRBJ1-1,many,TRBV15,TGTGCCACCAGCAGATTTAATCAGGGGGTTGACACTGAAGCTTTCTTT,CATSRFNQGVDTEAFF
TRBD2,TRBJ2-3,many,TRBV6-5,TGTGCCAGCAGTTTAGCGGGTACTAGCACAGATACGCAGTATTTT,CASSLAGTSTDTQYF
NA,TRBJ1-5,many,TRBV12-3/TRBV12-4,TGTGCCAGCAGTTTAGTACAGGCCTCCGGAGGTCAGCCCCAGCATTTT,CASSLVQASGGQPQHF
TRBD1,TRBJ2-1,many,TRBV7-9,TGTGCCACCGGGGACAGCTCAGCCTACAATGAGCAGTTCTTC,CATGDSSAYNEQFF
TRBD1,TRBJ2-7,many,TRBV20-1,TGCAGTGCCCCGGACAGGAGCTCCTACGAGCAGTACTTC,CSAPDRSSYEQYF
NA,TRBJ2-1,few,TRBV6-2/TRBV6-3,TGTGCCAGCAGTTCCCGACTTTACAATGAGCAGTTCTTC,CASSSRLYNEQFF
NA,TRBJ1-2,many,TRBV6-5,TGTGCCAGCAGGATGACAGCACTTTATGGCTACACCTTC,CASRMTALYGYTF
NA,TRBJ1-5,few,TRBV5-1,TGCGCCAGCAGCTTGGACCCATCCCTTAGCAATCAGCCCCAGCATTTT,CASSLDPSLSNQPQHF
TRBD1,TRBJ1-6,few,TRBV7-6,TGTGCCAGCAGCTTACGGACAGGGGAAGGCTCACCCCTCCACTTT,CASSLRTGEGSPLHF
NA,TRBJ1-2,few,TRBV3-1,TGTGCCAGCAGCCAAGACCCAGGGGCGAACGGCTACACCTTC,CASSQDPGANGYTF
TRBD1,TRBJ2-1,many,TRBV5-1,TGCGCCAGCAGCTTGGCCCCGGGACAGGGGTTCGGTGAGCAGTTCTTC,CASSLAPGQGFGEQFF
NA,TRBJ1-6,many,TRBV27,TGTGCCAGCAGTTTCCTAACGGCGGGGATTAATTCACCCCTCCACTTT,CASSFLTAGINSPLHF
TRBD1,TRBJ2-3,NA,TRBV19,TGTGCCAGTAGTATACGCCAGGGGACAGGAGATACGCAGTATTTT,CASSIRQGTGDTQYF
NA,TRBJ1-4,NA,TRBV7-2,TGTGCCAGCAGCTTGGACGGGGGGAATGAAAAACTGTTTTTT,CASSLDGGNEKLFF
TRBD1,TRBJ2-7,NA,TRBV5-1,TGCGCCAGCAGCTTAAAAACCGGACAGGGGATTAACTACGAGCAGTACTTC,CASSLKTGQGINYEQYF
NA,TRBJ2-7,many,TRBV7-9,TGTGCCAGCAGTCAGGGTCCTTTGGAGCAGTACTTC,CASSQGPLEQYF
NA,TRBJ2-7,few,TRBV19,TGTGCCAGTAGTTTCTCAGTCCTAAACGAGCAGTACTTC,CASSFSVLNEQYF
NA,TRBJ1-3,many,TRBV24-1,TGTGCCACCAGTGATCGTGGAAACACCATATATTTT,CATSDRGNTIYF
NA,TRBJ2-5,many,TRBV7-2,TGTGCCAGCAGCCCACCGGACCCAGCTGAGACCCAGTACTTC,CASSPPDPAETQYF
NA,TRBJ1-5,many,TRBV29-1,TGCAGCGTTGGATCCGCAGATCAGCCCCAGCATTTT,CSVGSADQPQHF
NA,TRBJ1-2,few,TRBV20-1,TGCAGTGCGAATCTACAGGGTTCCGGGGGCTACACCTTC,CSANLQGSGGYTF
NA,TRBJ2-6,many,TRBV12-3/TRBV12-4,TGTGCCAGCAGTTTAAACAAGGGGGACGAGGCCAACGTCCTGACTTTC,CASSLNKGDEANVLTF
TRBD1,TRBJ2-7,many,TRBV25-1,TGTGCCAGCAGTGAATTGTCAGGGGGCCGTCAGTACTTC,CASSELSGGRQYF
NA,TRBJ1-5,many,TRBV28,TGTGCCAGCAGTTTTGTCAGGATATTATTCAATCAGCCCCAGCATTTT,CASSFVRILFNQPQHF
TRBD2,TRBJ2-1,many,TRBV29-1,TGCAGCGTTGTTCGTCTAGCGGGGGGAAGTGAGCAGTTCTTC,CSVVRLAGGSEQFF
NA,TRBJ2-7,NA,TRBV7-2,TGTGCCAGCAGCACCCTTAGGGGGGGAAAGAGTGAGCAGTACTTC,CASSTLRGGKSEQYF
TRBD2,TRBJ2-5,many,TRBV29-1,TGCAGCGTACTTGGGACTAGCGGGAGGTTTCCAGAGACCCAGTACTTC,CSVLGTSGRFPETQYF
NA,TRBJ1-1,many,TRBV2,TGTGCCAGCAGTGAGGGTTTTACGGCTTTCTTT,CASSEGFTAFF
NA,TRBJ1-2,many,TRBV7-9,TGTGCCATTCAAACAGGGCCTGGATATGGCTACACCTTC,CAIQTGPGYGYTF
NA,TRBJ2-3,many,TRBV12-3/TRBV12-4,TGTGCCAGCAGCCGAAGCTCCCCTCGTGCAGATACGCAGTATTTT,CASSRSSPRADTQYF
NA,TRBJ1-1,few,TRBV3-1,TGTGCCAGCAGCCGGGACCATGAAGCTTTCTTT,CASSRDHEAFF
NA,TRBJ2-7,many,TRBV12-3/TRBV12-4,TGTGCCAGCAGTTTCCCAGGGCTCCCAGAGCAGTACTTC,CASSFPGLPEQYF
NA,TRBJ2-7,many,TRBV20-1,TGCAGTGCTACTTCGGTCGAGCAGTACTTC,CSATSVEQYF
NA,TRBJ1-1,many,TRBV12-3/TRBV12-4,TGTGCCAGCCGCGGGGTCGGAACTGAAGCTTTCTTT,CASRGVGTEAFF
NA,TRBJ1-1,many,TRBV4-3,TGCGCCAGCAGCCAGCCAGGTCCGTGGGGGGACACTGAAGCTTTCTTT,CASSQPGPWGDTEAFF
NA,TRBJ2-5,many,TRBV24-1,TGTGCCACCAGTGATTTTGCCAGGAGAGAAGAGACCCAGTACTTC,CATSDFARREETQYF
NA,TRBJ2-7,few,TRBV12-3/TRBV12-4,TGTGCCAGCAGTTACGGGGGGCACTACGAGCAGTACTTC,CASSYGGHYEQYF
NA,TRBJ2-3,many,TRBV5-1,TGCGCCAGCGGAGGTCAGGGGAGCACAGATACGCAGTATTTT,CASGGQGSTDTQYF
NA,TRBJ2-7,many,TRBV27,TGTGCCAGCAGTTTAGGCTACGGGGCCTCCTACGAGCAGTACTTC,CASSLGYGASYEQYF
NA,TRBJ2-1,many,TRBV7-9,TGTGCCAGCAGCTTAGCGAGCGGAGCTGTCAATGAGCAGTTCTTC,CASSLASGAVNEQFF
NA,TRBJ2-2,many,TRBV12-3/TRBV12-4,TGTGCCAGCAGCCCGGCCGGGTCTCGCACCGGGGAGCTGTTTTTT,CASSPAGSRTGELFF
NA,TRBJ1-5,many,TRBV24-1,TGTGCCACCAGTAATAACAGGTATAGCAATCAGCCCCAGCATTTT,CATSNNRYSNQPQHF
NA,TRBJ2-5,many,TRBV29-1,TGCAGCGTTGAAGAGCTAGTCGGCTGGATGGAGACCCAGTACTTC,CSVEELVGWMETQYF